Following are 30 T cell receptor beta chains from one sample sequenced in a study of T-cell memory formation after mild COVID-19. One entry per CDR3 protein results from TCRdb running MiXCR on the 5' RACE reads. The data show around 260,000 distinct CDR3 sequences, with roughly 15% seen just once and 22% held by the top ten. Specimen: PBMCs or a T cell subset sorted from them (not recorded which). Source of these receptors: a man between 18 and 29 years old who had mild COVID-19 (a few samples of this study predate the infection). Cell type and time point are not known.

The genes are TRBV6-6 and TRBJ2-7; possible D gene TRBD2, 5 bases. This CDR3 contains 11 residues. The V end was cut by 7 bases, the J end by 5 bases, with 9 bases between. Germline V lookup: CDR1 MNHNY, CDR2 SVGAGI (reference sequence). This CDR3 reads CASTSGDEQYF. The CDR3 coding sequence is TGTGCCAGCACCTCCGGGGACGAGCAGTACTTC.

This clonotype has more than one count but fewer than ten. V and J are TRBV12-3 or TRBV12-4 and TRBJ1-1; D is possibly TRBD1 (6 bases). The V gene lost 6 bases and the J gene lost 2 bases, with 13 bases spanning the gap. CDR3 length: 14 residues. The CDR3 here is CASRPGQTNTEAFF. CDR3 nucleotides: TGTGCCAGCAGACCTGGACAGACTAACACTGAAGCTTTCTTT.

This clonotype was seen a few times. This chain connects TRBV5-1 to TRBJ2-6; unclear D gene. This CDR3 has 15 amino acids. V gave up 4 bases and J gave up 0 bases, with 8 bases separating them. Germline values: CDR1 SGHRS, CDR2 YFSETQ. Written as DNA, the CDR3 is TGCGCCAGCAGCGCCGCTCGCTCTGGGGCCAACGTCCTGACTTTC. It is translated as CASSAARSGANVLTF.

There are many counts of this clonotype. The V call is TRBV11-2, the J call TRBJ2-5; tentative D call: TRBD1 (6 bases). The CDR3 runs to 15 residues. Trimming pared 5 bases from V and 2 bases from J, leaving 15 bases between. Germline CDR1 is SGHAT and CDR2 is FQNNGV. As DNA, the CDR3 is TGTGCCAGCAGCCCTGCCCTGAGGGGGCAAGAGACCCAGTACTTC. Amino acid sequence: CASSPALRGQETQYF. The full variable domain, with the rest looked up from reference TRBV11-2 and TRBJ2-5, is EAGVAQSPRYKIIEKRQSVAFWCNPISGHATLYWYQQILGQGPKLLIQFQNNGVVDDSQLPKDRFSAERLKGVDSTLKIQPAKLEDSAVYLCASSPALRGQETQYFGPGTRLLVL.

The chain carries TRBV6-2 or TRBV6-3 and TRBJ1-1, with D perhaps TRBD1 (5 bases). CDR3 length: 14 residues. Trimming removed 1 base from V and 5 bases from J, with 11 bases in between. Per the germline V gene, CDR1 is MNHEY and CDR2 is SVGEGT. The CDR3 DNA sequence: TGTGCCAGCAGTTACTTGGGCAGGGCTACTGAAGCTTTCTTT. Its protein product is CASSYLGRATEAFF.

This clonotype was seen many times. The J gene is TRBJ2-5, the V gene TRBV7-9; D not certain. CDR3 length: 16 residues. The germline V gene has CDR1 SEHNR and CDR2 FQNEAQ (reference sequence). Between the trimmed V and J ends, which lost 5 bases and 2 bases, there was a span of 18 bases. The CDR3 bases are TGTGCCAGCAGCCCTCTCAGGAGTGGGCAGCAAGAGACCCAGTACTTC. It specifies CASSPLRSGQQETQYF.

This clonotype was detected only a few times. The V and J genes are TRBV7-3 and TRBJ1-3; D gene ambiguous. This CDR3 contains 13 residues. Looked up from germline, CDR1 is SGHTA and CDR2 is FQGTGA. Trimming cost V 0 bases and J 4 bases, with 4 bases left between them. In DNA form, the CDR3 reads TGTGCCAGCAGCTTAACAGTCGGAAACACCATATATTTT. Protein product: CASSLTVGNTIYF.

This clonotype was found many times. The chain carries TRBV12-3 or TRBV12-4 and TRBJ2-1; tentatively, D is TRBD1 (6 bases). CDR3 length equals 13 residues. V gave up 6 bases and J gave up 6 bases, with 12 bases separating them. Here the CDR3 reads CASSPGTINEQFF. CDR3 nucleotides: TGTGCCAGCAGCCCTGGGACAATCAATGAGCAGTTCTTC.

There are a few counts of this clonotype. V usage is TRBV30 and J usage is TRBJ1-4; no clear D gene. Germline assignment: CDR1 GTSNPN and CDR2 SVGIG (reference sequence). CDR3 size: 13 residues. V lost 3 bases and J 0 bases, leaving 5 bases between the germline ends. CDR3 amino acids: CAWRGATNEKLFF. The CDR3, as DNA: TGTGCCTGGAGGGGAGCAACTAATGAAAAACTGTTTTTT.

This chain joins TRBV20-1 and TRBJ2-5; maybe TRBD2 (5 bases). The V end was cut by 3 bases, the J end by 9 bases, with 14 bases between. This CDR3 spans 12 amino acids. CDR1 is DFQATT, CDR2 SNEGSKA, per germline (reference sequence). CDR3 region: CSARGAMVAQYF. In DNA, the CDR3 is TGCAGTGCTAGGGGAGCAATGGTGGCCCAGTACTTC.

V usage is TRBV6-6 and J usage is TRBJ2-3; 9 bases agree with TRBD2. V lost 6 bases, J lost 1 base, and 5 bases stayed unmatched. The CDR3 has 15 residues. CDR1 and CDR2 (germline): MNHNY, SVGAGI (reference sequence). This chain's CDR3 is CASRSSGVGTDTQYF. The CDR3 coding sequence is TGTGCCAGCAGGTCTAGCGGGGTTGGCACAGATACGCAGTATTTT.

The sample holds a few counts of this clonotype. DNA of the CDR3: TGTGCCAGCAGTTACGACGCTCCGGGACAGCCGTCATGGGGTTACGAGCAGTACGTC. This gives the protein CASSYDAPGQPSWGYEQYV. This chain uses TRBV6-6 with TRBJ2-7, with TRBD1 identical over 7 bases. Trimming cost V 2 bases and J 4 bases; bases outside gene matches: 20. This CDR3 contains 19 residues. CDR1 and CDR2 from the germline V gene are MNHNY and SVGAGI (reference sequence).

This clonotype was counted many times. This chain joins TRBV6-6 and TRBJ2-3, with unresolved D. Deletions cut 5 bases from V and 6 bases from J, with 18 bases between. The germline V gene encodes CDR1 MNHNY and CDR2 SVGAGI (reference sequence). This CDR3 contains 15 residues. The CDR3 region has the DNA TGTGCCAGCAGTGGGATAGGAGCATCTTCGGATACGCAGTATTTT. Encoded protein: CASSGIGASSDTQYF.

This clonotype was detected a few times. J is TRBJ2-1 and V is TRBV29-1; maybe TRBD1 (6 bases). The CDR3 covers 13 residues. Looked up from germline, CDR1 is SQVTM and CDR2 is ANQGSEA. Here the CDR3 DNA reads TGCAGTCATCGACAGGATACCTACAATGAGCAGTTCTTC. Protein product: CSHRQDTYNEQFF.

CDR3 sequence (DNA): TGCGCCAGCAGCCAAATAAAGCAGAACACTGAAGCTTTCTTT. It yields the protein CASSQIKQNTEAFF. The V and J genes are TRBV4-3 and TRBJ1-1; D remains ambiguous. The V gene's germline CDR1 is LGHNA and CDR2 YSLEER. This CDR3 is 14 amino acids long. Trimming took 2 bases from V and 1 from J, leaving 8 bases between them.

This chain joins TRBV6-5 and TRBJ2-6, with D possibly matching TRBD1 (5 bases). Germline loops: CDR1 MNHEY, CDR2 SVGAGI. The CDR3 covers 19 residues. Trimming removed 7 bases at V and 0 bases at J, with 22 bases between. The CDR3 sequence is CASTYARQGLLSGANVLTF. Here the CDR3 DNA reads TGTGCCAGCACCTACGCTCGTCAGGGCCTTCTCTCTGGGGCCAACGTCCTGACTTTC.

The genes are TRBV6-2 or TRBV6-3 and TRBJ2-7; 7 bases agree with TRBD1. The CDR3 is 13 residues long. In germline, CDR1 is MNHEY, CDR2 SVGEGT. Unmatched junction bases numbered 2, after V lost 0 bases and J lost 6 bases. This CDR3 reads CASSYSTGFEQYV. The CDR3 DNA reads as TGTGCCAGCAGTTACTCGACAGGGTTCGAGCAGTACGTC.

This clonotype was picked up a small number of times. The chain uses TRBV11-2 and TRBJ2-5; tentatively, D is TRBD1 or TRBD2 (5 bases each). There are 14 residues in the CDR3. The germline V gene has CDR1 SGHAT and CDR2 FQNNGV. Trimming removed 5 bases from V and 1 base from J, with 11 bases in between. The CDR3 reads CASSTWDLQETQYF. CDR3 DNA sequence: TGTGCCAGCAGCACATGGGACCTCCAAGAGACCCAGTACTTC.

V usage is TRBV21-1 and J usage is TRBJ2-2. TRBV21-1 is reported as a pseudogene. This CDR3 spans 14 amino acids. The CDR3 reads CARQDTLNTGELFF. DNA for the CDR3: TGTGCCAGGCAGGACACCTTGAACACCGGGGAGCTGTTTTTT.

The gene calls are TRBV18 and TRBJ2-1, with unresolved D. Germline V gene sequence: CDR1 KGHSH, CDR2 LQKENI. CDR3 length equals 12 residues. Trimming removed 3 bases at V and 9 bases at J, with 9 bases between. The chain's CDR3 is CASSPDIGEQFF. In DNA form, the CDR3 reads TGTGCCAGCTCACCCGATATAGGTGAGCAGTTCTTC.

This clonotype was found a few times. The DNA for the CDR3 is TGTGCCAGCACCAGAGGGGGTGGATCGGCCGGGGAGCTGTTTTTT. The encoded protein is CASTRGGGSAGELFF. The V gene is TRBV3-1, the J gene TRBJ2-2; D is possibly TRBD1 (6 bases). The CDR3 loop spans 15 amino acids. The V gene's germline CDR1 is LGHDT and CDR2 YNNKEL (reference sequence). V was clipped by 7 bases and J by 6 bases, with 18 bases between them. The full variable domain, its missing parts supplied by reference TRBV3-1 and TRBJ2-2, is DTAVSQTPKYLVTQMGNDKSIKCEQNLGHDTMYWYKQDSKKFLKIMFSYNNKELIINETVPNRFSPKSPDKAHLNLHINSLELGDSAVYFCASTRGGGSAGELFFGEGSRLTVL.

This clonotype was observed a handful of times. The chain combines TRBV18 with TRBJ2-7; 7 bases map to TRBD2. The CDR3 sequence is 14 residues long. Germline values: CDR1 KGHSH, CDR2 LQKENI. V dropped 3 bases and J dropped 2; count of bases not matched to a gene: 4. The CDR3 bases are TGTGCCAGCTCACCTTCGGGGAGGGCCTACGAGCAGTACGTC. As protein: CASSPSGRAYEQYV.

V and J are TRBV7-2 and TRBJ1-1; possible D gene TRBD1, 6 bases. There are 16 residues in the CDR3. Trimming removed 5 bases at V and 0 bases at J, with 16 bases between. Germline CDR1 reads SGHTA; CDR2 reads FQGNSA. This chain's CDR3 is CASSQIGGRLNTEAFF. The CDR3, as DNA: TGTGCCAGCAGCCAGATAGGGGGGCGGTTGAACACTGAAGCTTTCTTT.

The CDR3 region has the DNA TGTGCCAGCAGCTTAGCTTCCCTGGGTACGCAGTATTTT. Translating gives CASSLASLGTQYF. The V gene is TRBV7-2, the J gene TRBJ2-3; D not resolved. Germline CDR1 and CDR2: SGHTA and FQGNSA. Trimming removed 0 bases at V and 8 bases at J, with 9 bases between. The CDR3 contains 13 residues.

CDR3 DNA: TGTGCCGCCCGAAGCGGGGGGGCCGCAGATACGCAGTATTTT. Protein: CAARSGGAADTQYF. The rearrangement joins TRBV27 to TRBJ2-3, with 10 bases that match TRBD2. The CDR3 sequence is 14 residues long. The trim removed 11 bases at V and 4 bases at J, leaving 9 bases unmatched. Germline assignment: CDR1 MNHEY and CDR2 SMNVEV (reference sequence).

The chain combines TRBV6-6 with TRBJ2-3; possibly TRBD1 for D (5 bases). Trimming cost V 6 bases and J 0 bases, with 13 bases left between them. CDR3 size: 15 residues. The germline V gene has CDR1 MNHNY and CDR2 SVGAGI (reference sequence). As DNA, the CDR3 is TGTGCCAGCAGCCCGACAGCCACTAGCACAGATACGCAGTATTTT. It codes for CASSPTATSTDTQYF.

The chain carries TRBV7-8 and TRBJ2-5, with TRBD2 matching 8 bases. The CDR3 spans 13 residues. The V gene's germline CDR1 is SGHVS and CDR2 FQNEAQ. V lost 6 bases to trimming and J lost 4 bases; unmatched junction nucleotides: 4. The CDR3 region is CASRRRGVETQYF. In DNA, the CDR3 is TGTGCCAGCAGGCGGCGGGGGGTAGAGACCCAGTACTTC.

This clonotype has just a few counts. V usage is TRBV9 and J usage is TRBJ2-2; the D is unclear. The CDR3 runs to 15 residues. Germline assignment: CDR1 SGDLS and CDR2 YYNGEE. The ends were cut back, 0 bases at V and 0 bases at J, with 6 bases in the middle. As DNA, the CDR3 is TGTGCCAGCAGCGTAGGCAGTCCGAACACCGGGGAGCTGTTTTTT. Its protein is CASSVGSPNTGELFF.

This clonotype was seen more than once but under ten times. The genes are TRBV5-1 and TRBJ1-2; D gene unclear. V shed 0 bases and J shed 3 bases, with 9 bases lying between them. From germline, CDR1 is SGHRS and CDR2 YFSETQ. The CDR3 is 14 residues long. CDR3 region: CASSLAGPDYGYTF. The CDR3 DNA reads TGCGCCAGCAGCTTGGCCGGGCCCGACTATGGCTACACCTTC.

CDR3 nucleotide sequence: TGTGCCAGCAGCTTGTTGGGGGTTCGAGTGGAGAACACTGAAGCTTTCTTT. Protein sequence: CASSLLGVRVENTEAFF. This chain connects TRBV5-6 to TRBJ1-1; D possibly corresponds to TRBD1 (5 bases). Germline CDR1 reads SGHDT; CDR2 reads YYEEEE. The V end lost 1 base, the J end lost 1 base, and 17 bases lay between the germline ends. The CDR3 loop spans 17 amino acids.